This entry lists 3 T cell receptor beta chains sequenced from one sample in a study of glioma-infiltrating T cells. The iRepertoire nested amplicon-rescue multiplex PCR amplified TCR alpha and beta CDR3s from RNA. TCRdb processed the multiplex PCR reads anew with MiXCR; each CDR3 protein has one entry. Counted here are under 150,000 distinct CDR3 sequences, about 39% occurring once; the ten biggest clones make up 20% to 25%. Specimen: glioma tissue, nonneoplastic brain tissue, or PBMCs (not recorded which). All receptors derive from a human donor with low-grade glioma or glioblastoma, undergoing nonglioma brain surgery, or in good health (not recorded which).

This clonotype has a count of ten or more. Here the CDR3 reads CASSQGGVRNTIYF. CDR3 sequence (DNA): TGCGCCAGCAGCCAAGGGGGGGTCCGAAACACCATATATTTT. The chain couples TRBV4-1 to TRBJ1-3; perhaps TRBD1 as D (5 bases). This CDR3 has 14 amino acids. Trimming left V 1 base short and J 5 bases short, with 9 bases between. The V gene's germline CDR1 is MGHRA and CDR2 YSYEKL.

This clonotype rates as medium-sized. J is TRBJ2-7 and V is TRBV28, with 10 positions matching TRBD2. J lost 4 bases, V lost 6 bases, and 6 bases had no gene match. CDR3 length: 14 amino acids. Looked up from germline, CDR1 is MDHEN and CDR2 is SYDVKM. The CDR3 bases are TGTGCCAGCAGAACCGGGACTAGCGATTACGAGCAGTACTTC. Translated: CASRTGTSDYEQYF.

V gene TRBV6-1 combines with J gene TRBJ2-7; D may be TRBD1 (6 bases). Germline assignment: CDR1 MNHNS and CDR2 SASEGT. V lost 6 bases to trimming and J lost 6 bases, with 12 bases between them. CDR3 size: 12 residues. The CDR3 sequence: CASSQQGTEQYF. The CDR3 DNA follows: TGTGCCAGCAGCCAACAGGGTACCGAGCAGTACTTC.